A selection of T cell receptor beta chains follows, all from one sample in a study of OX40 agonist ivuxolimab in advanced cancers. Only in-frame clones appear in the TCRdb table, and some are missing; sequencing was by immunoSEQ multiplex PCR. The data contain more than 65,000 clones, more than 75% of them singletons. The starting material was CD4+ or CD8+ T cells sorted from blood, obtained in a trial of the OX40 agonist ivuxolimab. The receptors stem from an adult with an advanced solid tumor such as melanoma, head and neck, liver or kidney cancer. The CDR3 runs from the conserved cysteine through the conserved F or W. D genes are given only for firm matches. Clone size is stated in some rows and not others, as once, few, many or a class when expanded.

abundance: .; v_gene: TRBV5-1; d_gene: TRBD1; j_gene: TRBJ1-2; CDR3aa: CASSSEGQGGGYTF; CDR3nt: TGCGCCAGCAGCTCAGAGGGACAGGGCGGCGGCTACACCTTC
abundance: .; v_gene: TRBV21-1; d_gene: .; j_gene: TRBJ1-3; CDR3aa: CASSKGWGYSGNTIYF; CDR3nt: TGTGCCAGCAGCAAAGGGTGGGGGTACTCTGGAAACACCATATATTTT
abundance: .; v_gene: TRBV4-1; d_gene: TRBD2; j_gene: TRBJ2-4; CDR3aa: CASSQPGLAGGKGKNIQYF; CDR3nt: TGCGCCAGCAGCCAGCCAGGACTAGCGGGGGGGAAGGGCAAAAACATTCAGTACTTC
abundance: .; v_gene: TRBV21-1; d_gene: .; j_gene: TRBJ2-7; CDR3aa: CASSKTTHASYEQYF; CDR3nt: TGTGCCAGCAGCAAAACGACCCACGCCTCCTACGAGCAGTACTTC
abundance: .; v_gene: TRBV15; d_gene: .; j_gene: TRBJ2-7; CDR3aa: CATSRLLKRDEQYF; CDR3nt: TGTGCCACCAGCAGACTTCTGAAGAGGGACGAGCAGTACTTC
abundance: .; v_gene: TRBV18; d_gene: TRBD1; j_gene: TRBJ1-5; CDR3aa: CASSPDRGGNQPQHF; CDR3nt: TGTGCCAGCTCTCCGGACAGGGGCGGCAATCAGCCCCAGCATTTT
abundance: .; v_gene: TRBV4-2; d_gene: .; j_gene: TRBJ1-5; CDR3aa: CASSTTSNQPQHF; CDR3nt: TGTGCCAGTTCAACTACGAGCAATCAGCCCCAGCATTTT
abundance: .; v_gene: TRBV15; d_gene: TRBD2; j_gene: TRBJ2-3; CDR3aa: CATSSRGLAGTDTQYF; CDR3nt: TGTGCCACCAGCAGTCGGGGACTAGCGGGCACAGATACGCAGTATTTT
abundance: .; v_gene: TRBV7-3; d_gene: .; j_gene: TRBJ2-2; CDR3aa: CASRPQGGELFF; CDR3nt: TGTGCCAGCAGGCCGCAGGGCGGGGAGCTGTTTTTT
abundance: .; v_gene: TRBV21-1; d_gene: .; j_gene: TRBJ1-5; CDR3aa: CASSLGTEYSNQPQHF; CDR3nt: TGTGCCAGCAGCCTTGGGACAGAGTATAGCAATCAGCCCCAGCATTTT
abundance: once; v_gene: TRBV5-1; d_gene: .; j_gene: TRBJ2-3; CDR3aa: CASSLAREGADTQYF; CDR3nt: TGCGCCAGCAGCTTGGCACGGGAGGGGGCGGATACGCAGTATTTT
abundance: .; v_gene: TRBV6-6; d_gene: .; j_gene: TRBJ2-5; CDR3aa: CASSYFGGAQETQYF; CDR3nt: TGTGCCAGCAGTTACTTTGGGGGGGCCCAAGAGACCCAGTACTTC
abundance: .; v_gene: TRBV4-2; d_gene: .; j_gene: TRBJ2-1; CDR3aa: CASSQEGKRAHYNEQFF; CDR3nt: TGTGCCAGCAGCCAAGAGGGTAAGCGGGCGCACTACAATGAGCAGTTCTTC
abundance: .; v_gene: TRBV25-1; d_gene: .; j_gene: TRBJ2-5; CDR3aa: CASSKSGDYQETQYF; CDR3nt: TGTGCCAGCAGTAAATCAGGGGACTACCAAGAGACCCAGTACTTC
abundance: .; v_gene: TRBV14; d_gene: .; j_gene: TRBJ1-5; CDR3aa: CASSPAGNQPQHF; CDR3nt: TGTGCCAGCAGTCCCGCGGGCAATCAGCCCCAGCATTTT
abundance: few; v_gene: TRBV18; d_gene: TRBD2; j_gene: TRBJ2-7; CDR3aa: CASSPSGNSYEQYF; CDR3nt: TGTGCCAGCTCACCGAGCGGGAACTCCTACGAGCAGTACTTC
abundance: few; v_gene: TRBV5-6; d_gene: .; j_gene: TRBJ2-1; CDR3aa: CASSLFLGPRDEQFF; CDR3nt: TGTGCCAGCAGCCTGTTTTTGGGTCCCCGCGATGAGCAGTTCTTC
abundance: .; v_gene: TRBV4-3; d_gene: TRBD2; j_gene: TRBJ2-3; CDR3aa: CASSIDLAGGTDTQYF; CDR3nt: TGCGCCAGCAGTATCGACTTAGCGGGGGGCACAGATACGCAGTATTTT
abundance: .; v_gene: TRBV7-9; d_gene: .; j_gene: TRBJ1-6; CDR3aa: CASRGGLPSSYNSPLHF; CDR3nt: TGTGCCAGCAGAGGGGGACTTCCGAGCTCCTATAATTCACCCCTCCACTTT
abundance: few; v_gene: TRBV6-5; d_gene: .; j_gene: TRBJ1-3; CDR3aa: CASTYPGAGNTIYF; CDR3nt: TGTGCCAGCACCTATCCGGGAGCCGGAAACACCATATATTTT
abundance: .; v_gene: TRBV29-1; d_gene: .; j_gene: TRBJ1-2; CDR3aa: CSVEAGDGYTF; CDR3nt: TGCAGCGTTGAAGCGGGGGATGGCTACACCTTC
abundance: .; v_gene: TRBV7-2; d_gene: .; j_gene: TRBJ2-7; CDR3aa: CASSWFGLLYF; CDR3nt: TGTGCCAGCAGCTGGTTCGGACTCCTATACTTC
abundance: .; v_gene: TRBV29-1; d_gene: .; j_gene: TRBJ1-2; CDR3aa: CSVSFQRYGYTF; CDR3nt: TGCAGCGTTTCCTTTCAGCGGTATGGCTACACCTTC
abundance: .; v_gene: TRBV9; d_gene: .; j_gene: TRBJ2-1; CDR3aa: CASSVGGYEQFF; CDR3nt: TGTGCCAGCAGCGTAGGCGGGTATGAGCAGTTCTTC
abundance: .; v_gene: TRBV2; d_gene: .; j_gene: TRBJ2-3; CDR3aa: CASSVWRDGADTQYF; CDR3nt: TGTGCCAGCAGTGTTTGGCGGGATGGGGCAGATACGCAGTATTTT
abundance: .; v_gene: TRBV5-6; d_gene: .; j_gene: TRBJ2-6; CDR3aa: CASSFGSVRGTGANVLTF; CDR3nt: TGTGCCAGCAGTTTTGGGTCGGTTCGGGGAACCGGGGCCAACGTCCTGACTTTC
abundance: .; v_gene: TRBV5-1; d_gene: TRBD1; j_gene: TRBJ2-2; CDR3aa: CASSLQGSSTGELFF; CDR3nt: TGCGCCAGCAGCTTACAGGGGTCGAGTACCGGGGAGCTGTTTTTT
abundance: .; v_gene: TRBV6-4; d_gene: .; j_gene: TRBJ2-1; CDR3aa: CASIATVYNEQFF; CDR3nt: TGTGCCAGCATTGCTACCGTCTACAATGAGCAGTTCTTC
abundance: .; v_gene: TRBV28; d_gene: .; j_gene: TRBJ2-7; CDR3aa: CASSLRRNEQYF; CDR3nt: TGTGCCAGCAGTTTACGCCGGAACGAGCAGTACTTC
abundance: .; v_gene: TRBV29-1; d_gene: TRBD1; j_gene: TRBJ1-1; CDR3aa: CSATGQYTEAFF; CDR3nt: TGCAGCGCCACGGGACAGTACACTGAAGCTTTCTTT
abundance: .; v_gene: TRBV18; d_gene: TRBD2; j_gene: TRBJ2-1; CDR3aa: CASSLGLAGEQFF; CDR3nt: TGTGCCAGCTCACTGGGACTAGCGGGAGAGCAGTTCTTC
abundance: few; v_gene: TRBV7-2; d_gene: TRBD2; j_gene: TRBJ2-4; CDR3aa: CASSPGGVAKNIQYF; CDR3nt: TGTGCCAGCAGCCCGGGGGGGGTAGCCAAAAACATTCAGTACTTC
abundance: .; v_gene: TRBV7-9; d_gene: .; j_gene: TRBJ1-2; CDR3aa: CASSLELAAGAPNTF; CDR3nt: TGTGCCAGCAGCTTAGAGCTTGCGGCAGGGGCCCCCAACACCTTC
abundance: .; v_gene: TRBV7-8; d_gene: TRBD1; j_gene: TRBJ2-1; CDR3aa: CASSLAKGTAQKQFF; CDR3nt: TGTGCCAGCAGCTTAGCAAAAGGGACAGCTCAAAAGCAGTTCTTC
abundance: .; v_gene: TRBV7-2; d_gene: .; j_gene: TRBJ1-1; CDR3aa: CASSLGLRGYTEAFF; CDR3nt: TGTGCCAGCAGCTTAGGACTTCGGGGTTACACTGAAGCTTTCTTT
abundance: .; v_gene: TRBV7-9; d_gene: TRBD1; j_gene: TRBJ2-2; CDR3aa: CASSLRGQPAGELFF; CDR3nt: TGTGCCAGCAGCTTAAGGGGACAGCCGGCCGGGGAGCTGTTTTTT
abundance: .; v_gene: TRBV2; d_gene: .; j_gene: TRBJ2-5; CDR3aa: CASKGEETQYF; CDR3nt: TGTGCCAGCAAAGGGGAAGAGACCCAGTACTTC
abundance: .; v_gene: TRBV27; d_gene: TRBD2; j_gene: TRBJ2-2; CDR3aa: CASSLVASGNTGELFF; CDR3nt: TGTGCCAGCAGTTTGGTTGCTAGCGGTAACACCGGGGAGCTGTTTTTT
abundance: .; v_gene: TRBV5-1; d_gene: .; j_gene: TRBJ2-3; CDR3aa: CASSLQAGYTDTQYF; CDR3nt: TGCGCCAGCAGCTTGCAAGCGGGTTACACAGATACGCAGTATTTT
abundance: .; v_gene: TRBV29-1; d_gene: .; j_gene: TRBJ2-1; CDR3aa: CSVDGRQPKSSYNEQFF; CDR3nt: TGCAGCGTTGACGGACGACAGCCCAAGAGCTCCTACAATGAGCAGTTCTTC
abundance: .; v_gene: TRBV7-2; d_gene: .; j_gene: TRBJ2-1; CDR3aa: CASSTGWSSYNEQFF; CDR3nt: TGTGCCAGCAGCACAGGGTGGAGCTCCTACAATGAGCAGTTCTTC
abundance: .; v_gene: TRBV7-2; d_gene: .; j_gene: TRBJ2-1; CDR3aa: CASSSTASSYNEQFF; CDR3nt: TGTGCCAGCAGCTCGACAGCTAGCTCCTACAATGAGCAGTTCTTC
abundance: .; v_gene: TRBV18; d_gene: TRBD1; j_gene: TRBJ2-7; CDR3aa: CASSPRTGDPHEQYF; CDR3nt: TGTGCCAGCTCACCTAGGACAGGGGATCCCCACGAGCAGTACTTC
abundance: .; v_gene: TRBV2; d_gene: .; j_gene: TRBJ1-1; CDR3aa: CASSVGHTNTEAFF; CDR3nt: TGTGCCAGCAGCGTCGGACACACGAACACTGAAGCTTTCTTT
abundance: .; v_gene: TRBV18; d_gene: .; j_gene: TRBJ2-7; CDR3aa: CASSPPISYEQYF; CDR3nt: TGTGCCAGCTCACCACCGATCTCCTACGAGCAGTACTTC
abundance: .; v_gene: TRBV18; d_gene: .; j_gene: TRBJ2-7; CDR3aa: CASARDAGSYEQYF; CDR3nt: TGTGCCAGCGCCCGGGACGCAGGATCCTACGAGCAGTACTTC
abundance: .; v_gene: TRBV11-3; d_gene: .; j_gene: TRBJ2-7; CDR3aa: CASSLVGGTEQYF; CDR3nt: TGTGCCAGCAGCTTAGTCGGGGGTACGGAGCAGTACTTC
abundance: few; v_gene: TRBV28; d_gene: TRBD2; j_gene: TRBJ2-3; CDR3aa: CASSLRLTSGGGDTQYF; CDR3nt: TGTGCCAGCAGTTTACGCCTGACTAGCGGAGGCGGGGATACGCAGTATTTT
abundance: many; v_gene: TRBV11-2; d_gene: TRBD1; j_gene: TRBJ2-7; CDR3aa: CASSFAGGRYEQYF; CDR3nt: TGTGCCAGCAGCTTCGCAGGGGGTCGGTACGAGCAGTACTTC
abundance: few; v_gene: TRBV6-5; d_gene: .; j_gene: TRBJ1-6; CDR3aa: CASSRAGGNSPLHF; CDR3nt: TGTGCCAGCAGTCGCGCTGGGGGTAATTCACCCCTCCACTTT
abundance: .; v_gene: TRBV18; d_gene: .; j_gene: TRBJ2-7; CDR3aa: CASSPRPAASSYEQYF; CDR3nt: TGTGCCAGCTCACCACGGCCAGCGGCGAGCTCCTACGAGCAGTACTTC
abundance: once; v_gene: TRBV15; d_gene: .; j_gene: TRBJ2-1; CDR3aa: CATSRADSSNEQFF; CDR3nt: TGTGCCACCAGCAGAGCGGACAGTTCCAATGAGCAGTTCTTC
abundance: .; v_gene: TRBV2; d_gene: .; j_gene: TRBJ1-5; CDR3aa: CASSPTGGGGNQPQHF; CDR3nt: TGTGCCAGCAGCCCCACCGGGGGGGGTGGCAATCAGCCCCAGCATTTT
abundance: few; v_gene: TRBV29-1; d_gene: TRBD1; j_gene: TRBJ1-1; CDR3aa: CSVAPGTGDTEAFF; CDR3nt: TGCAGCGTTGCTCCCGGGACAGGGGACACTGAAGCTTTCTTT
abundance: .; v_gene: TRBV5-6; d_gene: .; j_gene: TRBJ2-7; CDR3aa: CASSLGRYEQYF; CDR3nt: TGTGCCAGCAGCTTGGGAAGGTACGAGCAGTACTTC
abundance: few; v_gene: TRBV4-3; d_gene: TRBD1; j_gene: TRBJ2-6; CDR3aa: CASSPRELAGGAGANVLTF; CDR3nt: TGCGCCAGCAGCCCTCGTGAGTTGGCAGGGGGCGCTGGGGCCAACGTCCTGACTTTC
abundance: once; v_gene: TRBV28; d_gene: TRBD2; j_gene: TRBJ2-5; CDR3aa: CASSLGLAGEGTQYF; CDR3nt: TGTGCCAGCAGTCTCGGACTAGCGGGGGAGGGGACCCAGTACTTC
abundance: .; v_gene: TRBV7-9; d_gene: .; j_gene: TRBJ1-1; CDR3aa: CASSLAGFGPEAFF; CDR3nt: TGTGCCAGCAGCTTAGCGGGCTTCGGCCCTGAAGCTTTCTTT
abundance: .; v_gene: TRBV14; d_gene: .; j_gene: TRBJ2-3; CDR3aa: CASSQDQGLRSFTDTQYF; CDR3nt: TGTGCCAGCAGCCAAGATCAGGGGCTTCGTAGTTTCACAGATACGCAGTATTTT
abundance: .; v_gene: TRBV27; d_gene: .; j_gene: TRBJ1-1; CDR3aa: CASSFRGPSTEAFF; CDR3nt: TGTGCCAGCAGTTTCCGAGGGCCGAGCACTGAAGCTTTCTTT